Presented here are 10 T cell receptor beta chains from one specimen sequenced in a study of OX40 agonist ivuxolimab in advanced cancers. Assay used: immunoSEQ multiplex PCR; TCRdb lists only in-frame clones, some missing. The table has some 99,000 clones, around 83% seen once. Sample: CD4+ or CD8+ T cells sorted from blood, taken in a trial of the OX40 agonist ivuxolimab. These receptors all come from an adult with an advanced solid tumor such as melanoma, head and neck, liver or kidney cancer.

The chain recombines TRBV28 with TRBJ1-1; D perhaps matches TRBD1 (5 bases). Trimming removed 3 bases from V and 4 bases from J, with 12 bases in between. Germline lookup yields CDR1 MDHEN and CDR2 SYDVKM. The CDR3 length is 14 residues. CDR3: CASSFLQGVTEAFF. The CDR3 bases are TGTGCCAGCAGTTTTCTGCAGGGCGTCACTGAAGCTTTCTTT.

The chain carries TRBV11-2 and TRBJ1-6; D possibly corresponds to TRBD1 (6 bases). The CDR3 extends over 15 amino acids. Germline CDR1 is SGHAT and CDR2 is FQNNGV. V was cut by 5 bases and J by 7 bases, with 15 bases left in between. The DNA of the CDR3 is TGTGCCAGCAGCATGACAGGACAGAAGAATTCACCCCTCCACTTT. Translating gives CASSMTGQKNSPLHF.

This clone was picked up one time. V is TRBV6-1 and J is TRBJ2-7, with D possibly TRBD1 on 5 matching bases. From germline, CDR1 is MNHNS and CDR2 SASEGT. V shed 1 base and J shed 4 bases, with 11 bases lying between them. This CDR3 is built from 14 residues. For the CDR3, the DNA is TGTGCCAGCAGTGAAGTCTTTAAGGGGTACGAGCAGTACTTC. Translation gives CASSEVFKGYEQYF.

This chain connects TRBV5-6 to TRBJ2-3; 8 bases are shared with TRBD2. CDR1 is SGHDT and CDR2 is YYEEEE in the germline V gene. The trim removed 10 bases at V and 1 base at J, leaving 5 bases unmatched. The CDR3 consists of 13 residues. DNA of the CDR3: TGTGCCGTCCTACTAGCGGGCACAGATACGCAGTATTTT. This gives the protein CAVLLAGTDTQYF.

The chain joins TRBV27 to TRBJ1-4; a weak D match, TRBD1 (6 bases). The V gene lost 2 bases and the J gene lost 4 bases, with 11 bases spanning the gap. The length of the CDR3 is 15 residues. Germline loops: CDR1 MNHEY, CDR2 SMNVEV (reference sequence). The CDR3 sequence is CASSLLTGYNEKLFF. The CDR3, as DNA: TGTGCCAGCAGTTTACTCACAGGGTATAATGAAAAACTGTTTTTT.

V and J are TRBV10-2 and TRBJ2-5; unclear D gene. There are 14 residues in the CDR3. Germline lookup yields CDR1 WSHSY and CDR2 SAAADI. Trimming left V 0 bases short and J 6 bases short, with 11 bases between. The CDR3 loop reads CASSESLVRQTQYF. The CDR3 coding sequence is TGCGCCAGCAGTGAGTCGCTGGTCCGGCAGACCCAGTACTTC.

The rearrangement uses TRBV30 and TRBJ2-3; TRBD2 matches 7 bases. J gave up 1 base and V 4 bases, and 14 bases lay outside the gene matches. The germline V gene has CDR1 GTSNPN and CDR2 SVGIG (reference sequence). This CDR3 has 17 residues. CDR3 loop: CAWTFSVLARGTDTQYF. The DNA for the CDR3 is TGTGCCTGGACCTTTTCCGTACTAGCGAGGGGCACAGATACGCAGTATTTT.

The chain uses TRBV9 and TRBJ1-6; the D is unclear. The CDR3 is 13 amino acids. Germline V gene sequence: CDR1 SGDLS, CDR2 YYNGEE. V was trimmed by 0 bases and J by 10 bases, leaving 8 bases between them. The CDR3 is CASSVVGDSPLHF. Here the CDR3 DNA reads TGTGCCAGCAGCGTAGTTGGTGACTCACCCCTCCACTTT. Variable domain in full (rest from reference TRBV9 and TRBJ1-6): DSGVTQTPKHLITATGQRVTLRCSPRSGDLSVYWYQQSLDQGLQFLIQYYNGEERAKGNILERFSAQQFPDLHSELNLSSLELGDSALYFCASSVVGDSPLHFGNGTRLTVT.

The J gene is TRBJ2-1, the V gene TRBV9; D gene ambiguous. The CDR3 is 16 amino acids. The germline gives CDR1 SGDLS, CDR2 YYNGEE. V lost 0 bases, J lost 5 bases, and 15 bases lay in between. The CDR3 is CASSVEISKPHNEQFF. In nucleotides, the CDR3 is TGTGCCAGCAGCGTAGAAATCTCAAAGCCCCACAATGAGCAGTTCTTC.

This rearrangement joins TRBV2 to TRBJ2-3, with D perhaps matching TRBD2 (7 bases). Trimming stripped 1 base from V and 2 bases from J, with 10 bases between. CDR3 length: 15 residues. Germline V gives CDR1 SNHLY, CDR2 FYNNEI. CDR3 residues: CASSEVRGPTDTQYF. CDR3 coding DNA: TGTGCCAGCAGTGAAGTGCGGGGGCCCACAGATACGCAGTATTTT.